This note documents a single T cell receptor beta chain sequence. The germline CDR1 and CDR2 sequences are LGHDT and YNNKEL (reference sequence). The CDR3 is made up of 14 amino acids. Trimming shortened V by 5 bases and J by 0 bases, and 7 bases separated the two germline ends. This record comes from a study of blood T cell repertoires in COVID-19. Overall study context: The United States, Italy and Spain supplied acute and convalescent COVID-19 samples.

Generated by immunoSEQ multiplex PCR, the TCRdb table keeps only in-frame clones and is missing some. The sample has about 370,000 clones; more than 70% are singletons. Sequencing was carried out using peripheral blood. This chain uses TRBV3-1 (or the pseudogene TRBV3-2) with TRBJ1-4; D not certain. This clonotype was obtained from a woman in her twenties or thirties with COVID-19, enrolled during active disease. In DNA form, the CDR3 reads TGTGCCAGCAGCGCGGCTACAACTAATGAAAAACTGTTTTTT. Residues: CASSAATTNEKLFF.